The rows below give T cell receptor beta chains drawn from one sample of a study of blood T cell repertoires in COVID-19. Measured with immunoSEQ multiplex PCR; TCRdb has only the in-frame clones, and not every one. The sample lists under 500,000 clones; 80% to 90% were seen once. Sequenced material: peripheral blood. The source is a woman aged 25 to 39 with acute or convalescent COVID-19. Both conserved end residues are part of each CDR3. D genes are given only for firm matches. Rows may omit the clone size; those that give it use once, few, many or a size class.

clone size: NA
D gene: NA
J gene: TRBJ1-1
V gene: TRBV2
CDR3 protein: CASSEARQGEAFF
CDR3 DNA: TGTGCCAGCAGTGAAGCTCGCCAGGGGGAAGCTTTCTTT

clone size: NA
D gene: TRBD1
J gene: TRBJ1-2
V gene: TRBV19
CDR3 protein: CASNAGQGTSSGYTF
CDR3 DNA: TGTGCCAGTAACGCGGGACAGGGCACATCAAGCGGCTACACCTTC

clone size: many
D gene: NA
J gene: TRBJ2-7
V gene: TRBV12-5
CDR3 protein: CASGFLVAGSSYEQYF
CDR3 DNA: TGTGCTAGTGGTTTTCTGGTCGCAGGGTCCTCCTACGAGCAGTACTTC

clone size: few
D gene: TRBD1
J gene: TRBJ1-6
V gene: TRBV2
CDR3 protein: CASSSTGGNSPLHF
CDR3 DNA: TGTGCCAGCAGTTCTACAGGGGGAAATTCACCCCTCCACTTT

clone size: NA
D gene: NA
J gene: TRBJ1-3
V gene: TRBV6-6
CDR3 protein: CASSSGDGISGNTIYF
CDR3 DNA: TGTGCCAGCAGTTCGGGGGACGGTATCTCTGGAAACACCATATATTTT

clone size: once
D gene: NA
J gene: TRBJ2-1
V gene: TRBV5-4
CDR3 protein: CASSLGDFYNEQFF
CDR3 DNA: TGTGCCAGCAGCTTGGGAGATTTTTACAATGAGCAGTTCTTC

clone size: NA
D gene: NA
J gene: TRBJ1-3
V gene: TRBV9
CDR3 protein: CASSGNSGNTIYF
CDR3 DNA: TGTGCCAGCAGCGGAAACTCCGGAAACACCATATATTTT

clone size: NA
D gene: NA
J gene: TRBJ1-5
V gene: TRBV2
CDR3 protein: CASSIQGDQPQHF
CDR3 DNA: TGTGCCAGCTCTATACAGGGCGATCAGCCCCAGCATTTT

clone size: few
D gene: TRBD1
J gene: TRBJ1-6
V gene: TRBV11-2
CDR3 protein: CASRRPGQKINSPLHF
CDR3 DNA: TGTGCCAGCAGACGACCGGGACAGAAAATTAATTCACCCCTCCACTTT

clone size: NA
D gene: NA
J gene: TRBJ2-2
V gene: TRBV6-5
CDR3 protein: CASSYGTYSTGELFF
CDR3 DNA: TGTGCCAGCAGTTACGGGACATATTCCACCGGGGAGCTGTTTTTT

clone size: few
D gene: NA
J gene: TRBJ1-6
V gene: TRBV27
CDR3 protein: CVTSRGGQSPLHF
CDR3 DNA: TGTGTCACATCTCGGGGGGGGCAGTCACCCCTCCACTTT

clone size: NA
D gene: NA
J gene: TRBJ1-6
V gene: TRBV6-5
CDR3 protein: CASSPAGTVLSLHF
CDR3 DNA: TGTGCCAGCAGCCCAGCCGGGACTGTTTTATCCCTCCACTTT

clone size: NA
D gene: NA
J gene: TRBJ2-1
V gene: TRBV3-1/TRBV3-2
CDR3 protein: CASSQDRGAVGRGNEQFF
CDR3 DNA: TGTGCCAGCAGCCAAGATCGGGGGGCTGTGGGCAGGGGAAATGAGCAGTTCTTC

clone size: NA
D gene: TRBD1
J gene: TRBJ1-4
V gene: TRBV9
CDR3 protein: CASSVTGASNEKLFF
CDR3 DNA: TGTGCCAGCAGCGTGACAGGGGCCTCTAATGAAAAACTGTTTTTT

clone size: NA
D gene: TRBD1
J gene: TRBJ1-1
V gene: TRBV5-1
CDR3 protein: CASSGGQGMFTEAFF
CDR3 DNA: TGCGCCAGCAGCGGGGGACAGGGGATGTTCACTGAAGCTTTCTTT

clone size: NA
D gene: NA
J gene: TRBJ2-5
V gene: TRBV5-4
CDR3 protein: CASSSQKDKQETQYF
CDR3 DNA: TGTGCCAGCAGCTCACAAAAAGACAAACAAGAGACCCAGTACTTC

clone size: NA
D gene: NA
J gene: TRBJ1-5
V gene: TRBV27
CDR3 protein: CASSQGGNQPQHF
CDR3 DNA: TGTGCCAGCAGCCAGGGTGGCAATCAGCCCCAGCATTTT

clone size: once
D gene: NA
J gene: TRBJ2-1
V gene: TRBV6-6
CDR3 protein: CASSYTDRAPYNEQFF
CDR3 DNA: TGTGCCAGCAGTTACACGGACAGAGCCCCCTACAATGAGCAGTTCTTC

clone size: NA
D gene: NA
J gene: TRBJ2-3
V gene: TRBV29-1
CDR3 protein: CSVEGLPGTDTQYF
CDR3 DNA: TGCAGCGTTGAAGGTTTGCCGGGCACAGATACGCAGTATTTT

clone size: NA
D gene: NA
J gene: TRBJ2-5
V gene: TRBV5-1
CDR3 protein: CASSLEGLGETQYF
CDR3 DNA: TGCGCCAGCAGCTTGGAGGGGCTTGGAGAGACCCAGTACTTC

clone size: NA
D gene: TRBD2
J gene: TRBJ2-3
V gene: TRBV4-1
CDR3 protein: CASSRTSLAGASTDTQYF
CDR3 DNA: TGCGCCAGCAGCCGCACCTCACTAGCGGGGGCTAGCACAGATACGCAGTATTTT

clone size: NA
D gene: NA
J gene: TRBJ1-4
V gene: TRBV29-1
CDR3 protein: CSVVQGLNEKLFF
CDR3 DNA: TGCAGCGTGGTACAGGGTTTGAATGAAAAACTGTTTTTT